These 28 T cell receptor beta chains were sequenced from one sample in a study of blood T cell repertoires in COVID-19. The assay was immunoSEQ multiplex PCR, and TCRdb's table has in-frame clones only and misses some. Of a few hundred thousand clones detected, roughly 84% appear once; the ten largest clones hold 1.5%. The sequenced sample was peripheral blood. All receptors derive from a woman aged 40 to 50 who had recovered from COVID-19.

V usage is TRBV3-1 (or the pseudogene TRBV3-2) and J usage is TRBJ2-7; 9 nucleotides line up with TRBD1. This CDR3 comprises 16 residues. Germline CDR1 is LGHDT and CDR2 is YNNKEL (reference sequence). With V trimmed by 2 bases and J by 3 bases, 8 bases remained unmatched. CDR3: CASSQRRGQGYYEQYF. DNA of the CDR3: TGTGCCAGCAGCCAACGGCGGGGACAGGGATACTACGAGCAGTACTTC.

The J gene is TRBJ2-1, the V gene TRBV9, with 11 nucleotides matching TRBD2. The CDR3 consists of 16 residues. J gave up 12 bases and V 3 bases, and 14 bases lay outside the gene matches. Germline lookup yields CDR1 SGDLS and CDR2 YYNGEE. The CDR3 DNA sequence: TGTGCCAGCAGCGCAGGGGGGACTAGCGGTCACGACGGGCAGTTCTTC. Translating it yields CASSAGGTSGHDGQFF.

The chain uses TRBV3-1 (or the pseudogene TRBV3-2) and TRBJ2-5; D unresolved. The V gene's germline CDR1 is LGHDT and CDR2 YNNKEL (reference sequence). V lost 2 bases, J lost 0 bases, and 10 bases lay in between. The CDR3 has 15 residues. CDR3 sequence: CASSQIATYQETQYF. CDR3 coding DNA: TGTGCCAGCAGCCAAATCGCAACATACCAAGAGACCCAGTACTTC.

V usage is TRBV2 and J usage is TRBJ1-6; TRBD1 agrees at 7 bases. The CDR3 extends over 13 amino acids. The V gene's germline CDR1 is SNHLY and CDR2 FYNNEI. Trimming took 8 bases from V and 7 from J; bases not matched to a gene: 5. The CDR3 coding sequence is TGTGCCAGCGGTGGGACAGTCAATTCACCCCTCCACTTT. This gives the protein CASGGTVNSPLHF. The full variable domain, with the rest looked up from reference TRBV2 and TRBJ1-6, is EPEVTQTPSHQVTQMGQEVILRCVPISNHLYFYWYRQILGQKVEFLVSFYNNEISEKSEIFDDQFSVERPDGSNFTLKIRSTKLEDSAMYFCASGGTVNSPLHFGNGTRLTVT.

V gene TRBV7-9 combines with J gene TRBJ2-1; possibly TRBD1 for D (5 bases). This CDR3 has 13 amino acids. Per germline, CDR1 SEHNR and CDR2 FQNEAQ (reference sequence). The CDR3 region is CAGVRQGYNEQFF. The CDR3 DNA reads TGTGCAGGGGTTCGGCAGGGCTACAATGAGCAGTTCTTC.

The chain combines TRBV12-5 with TRBJ1-2; 8 nucleotides match TRBD1. The CDR3 loop spans 13 amino acids. V shed 5 bases, J shed 7 bases, and the junction held 6 bases outside the gene matches. Germline V CDR1 and CDR2: LGHNT, FRNRAP. The chain's CDR3 is CASGLGQGGGYTF. The CDR3 nucleotides are TGTGCTAGTGGTCTCGGACAGGGAGGTGGCTACACCTTC.

The chain recombines TRBV7-2 with TRBJ1-1; D unclear. CDR1 is SGHTA and CDR2 is FQGNSA in the germline V gene. This CDR3 is built from 17 residues. V shed 0 bases and J shed 5 bases, with 19 bases lying between them. CDR3 amino acids: CASSLASRRMTGTEAFF. The CDR3 nucleotides are TGTGCCAGCAGCTTAGCGTCGAGACGGATGACGGGGACTGAAGCTTTCTTT.

The chain combines TRBV7-9 with TRBJ1-6; the match to TRBD1 covers 7 bases. There are 15 residues in the CDR3. V shed 5 bases, J shed 4 bases, and the junction held 5 bases outside the gene matches. CDR1 and CDR2 from the germline V gene are SEHNR and FQNEAQ (reference sequence). The CDR3 nucleotides are TGTGCCAGCAGCCAGAGGGACAGTTATAATTCACCCCTCCACTTT. It codes for CASSQRDSYNSPLHF.

The chain combines TRBV13 with TRBJ2-5; possibly TRBD2 for D (5 bases). V gave up 0 bases and J gave up 7 bases, with 12 bases separating them. This CDR3 is 14 amino acids long. The V gene's germline CDR1 is PRHDT and CDR2 FYEKMQ (reference sequence). The CDR3 nucleotides read TGTGCCAGCAGCTTAGGACTAGGTCTAGGGACCCAGTACTTC. Amino acid sequence: CASSLGLGLGTQYF.

The sample holds one count of this clone. The J gene is TRBJ2-2, the V gene TRBV7-9; 7 bases are shared with TRBD1. With 1 base clipped from V and 6 bases from J, the junction kept 2 bases outside the gene matches. The CDR3 runs to 14 residues. Germline V gene sequence: CDR1 SEHNR, CDR2 FQNEAQ (reference sequence). The DNA of the CDR3 is TGTGCCAGCAGCTTAGGACAGGGTTCCGGGGAGCTGTTTTTT. Protein sequence: CASSLGQGSGELFF.

The J gene is TRBJ1-5, the V gene TRBV19, with D perhaps TRBD1 (6 bases). The V gene lost 7 bases and the J gene lost 7 bases, with 14 bases spanning the gap. The CDR3 spans 13 residues. CDR1 is LNHDA, CDR2 SQIVND, per germline (reference sequence). The CDR3 DNA reads TGTGCCAGTAAAATAGTAGGGGGACAGCCCCAGCATTTT. Translation: CASKIVGGQPQHF. The variable domain in full, completed from reference TRBV19 and TRBJ1-5, reads DGGITQSPKYLFRKEGQNVTLSCEQNLNHDAMYWYRQDPGQGLRLIYYSQIVNDFQKGDIAEGYSVSREKKESFPLTVTSAQKNPTAFYLCASKIVGGQPQHFGDGTRLSIL.

The rearrangement uses TRBV10-1 and TRBJ2-3, with 9 bases identical to TRBD2. The CDR3 is 14 residues long. J gave up 2 bases and V 7 bases, and 4 bases lay outside the gene matches. Germline V gene lookup returns CDR1 WNHNN and CDR2 SYGVQD (reference sequence). The CDR3 DNA reads as TGCGCCAGCAATCCTAGCGGGGCCACAGATACGCAGTATTTT. Its translation: CASNPSGATDTQYF.

CDR3 coding DNA: TGTGCCAGCATGACAGGGGGAACTGAAGCTTTCTTT. Its protein product is CASMTGGTEAFF. This rearrangement joins TRBV6-6 to TRBJ1-1, with 9 bases fitting TRBD1. This CDR3 has 12 residues. With V trimmed by 7 bases and J by 5 bases, 2 bases remained unmatched. CDR1 is MNHNY, CDR2 SVGAGI, per germline (reference sequence).

The chain has TRBV5-4 and TRBJ2-1, with TRBD2 matching over 8 bases. Per the germline V gene, CDR1 is SGHNT and CDR2 is YYREEE (reference sequence). V lost 0 bases and J lost 6; bases outside the gene matches: 8. The CDR3 has 16 residues. Written as DNA, the CDR3 is TGTGCCAGCAGCTTGGACGGGGGGGGGCGTCGCAATGAGCAGTTCTTC. Amino acids: CASSLDGGGRRNEQFF. Full variable domain (missing parts from reference TRBV5-4 and TRBJ2-1): ETGVTQSPTHLIKTRGQQVTLRCSSQSGHNTVSWYQQALGQGPQFIFQYYREEENGRGNFPPRFSGLQFPNYSSELNVNALELDDSALYLCASSLDGGGRRNEQFFGPGTRLTVL.

The V gene is TRBV5-1, the J gene TRBJ2-1; D perhaps matches TRBD1 (5 bases). Germline CDR1 reads SGHRS; CDR2 reads YFSETQ. This CDR3 spans 14 amino acids. Trimming took 7 bases from V and 2 from J, leaving 13 bases between them. CDR3 loop: CASRAGQTYNEQFF. As DNA, the CDR3 is TGCGCCAGCCGAGCAGGGCAGACCTACAATGAGCAGTTCTTC.

This sequence joins TRBV11-2 and TRBJ2-1; the match to TRBD2 covers 9 bases. The length of the CDR3 is 16 residues. V shed 0 bases, J shed 4 bases, and the junction held 4 bases outside the gene matches. The V gene's germline CDR1 is SGHAT and CDR2 FQNNGV. The CDR3 sequence: CASSLDRLAGYNEQFF. DNA of the CDR3: TGTGCCAGCAGCTTAGATAGGCTAGCGGGGTACAATGAGCAGTTCTTC.

This chain links TRBV28 with TRBJ2-3, with a possible D match to TRBD2 (5 bases). Trimming took 5 bases from V and 3 from J, leaving 15 bases between them. The CDR3 sequence is 15 residues long. Germline CDR1 is MDHEN and CDR2 is SYDVKM. In nucleotides, the CDR3 is TGTGCCAGCAGTCCCCTAGCTGGGAGTACAGATACGCAGTATTTT. Encoded protein: CASSPLAGSTDTQYF.

The V gene is TRBV5-1, the J gene TRBJ1-1; TRBD1 matches at 8 bases. With 4 bases clipped from V and 5 bases from J, the junction kept 16 bases outside the gene matches. The CDR3 runs to 17 residues. The germline CDR1 and CDR2 sequences are SGHRS and YFSETQ. The CDR3 here is CASSQVLTGGERTEAFF. The CDR3 DNA is TGCGCCAGCAGCCAGGTTCTCACAGGGGGAGAACGAACTGAAGCTTTCTTT.

V and J are TRBV27 and TRBJ1-6, with 9 positions matching TRBD1. The CDR3 is made up of 13 amino acids. J was trimmed by 14 bases and V by 3 bases; bases with no gene match: 5. CDR1 MNHEY and CDR2 SMNVEV come from the germline V gene (reference sequence). CDR3 sequence: CASSFPGTGTLHF. The DNA for the CDR3 is TGTGCCAGCAGTTTTCCCGGGACAGGGACCCTCCACTTT.

The chain is built from TRBV28 and TRBJ1-1; D possibly corresponds to TRBD1 (5 bases). Trimming removed 2 bases at V and 1 base at J, with 8 bases between. This CDR3 is 14 amino acids long. The germline V gene encodes CDR1 MDHEN and CDR2 SYDVKM. The CDR3 is CASSLAQGNTEAFF. The CDR3 DNA reads as TGTGCCAGCAGTTTAGCGCAGGGGAACACTGAAGCTTTCTTT.

V and J are TRBV7-9 and TRBJ2-3; TRBD2 matches at 7 bases. CDR1 is SEHNR, CDR2 FQNEAQ, per germline (reference sequence). The junction had 7 bases not matched to a gene; V was cut back by 4 bases and J by 0 bases. CDR3 length: 16 residues. Here the CDR3 DNA reads TGTGCCAGCAGCTCCGAGCGGGGCTGGAGCACAGATACGCAGTATTTT. Translated: CASSSERGWSTDTQYF. The complete variable domain, with remaining parts taken from reference TRBV7-9 and TRBJ2-3, reads DTGVSQNPRHKITKRGQNVTFRCDPISEHNRLYWYRQTLGQGPEFLTYFQNEAQLEKSRLLSDRFSAERPKGSFSTLEIQRTEQGDSAMYLCASSSERGWSTDTQYFGPGTRLTVL.

The table lists this clone with a few counts. J is TRBJ2-7 and V is TRBV2; D is perhaps TRBD1 (5 bases). The CDR3 is 12 residues long. Trimming left V 8 bases short and J 6 bases short, with 14 bases between. Looked up from germline, CDR1 is SNHLY and CDR2 is FYNNEI. The CDR3 nucleotides are TGTGCCAGCGGAAGAAGGGGTATCGAGCAGTACTTC. Translation gives CASGRRGIEQYF.

V and J are TRBV2 and TRBJ2-5; 10 bases line up with TRBD2. CDR3 length: 14 residues. V lost 9 bases to trimming and J lost 1 base; unmatched junction nucleotides: 5. Looked up from germline, CDR1 is SNHLY and CDR2 is FYNNEI. CDR3 residues: CASRTSGAQETQYF. CDR3 DNA: TGTGCCAGTCGGACTAGCGGCGCCCAAGAGACCCAGTACTTC. Full variable domain (missing parts from reference TRBV2 and TRBJ2-5): EPEVTQTPSHQVTQMGQEVILRCVPISNHLYFYWYRQILGQKVEFLVSFYNNEISEKSEIFDDQFSVERPDGSNFTLKIRSTKLEDSAMYFCASRTSGAQETQYFGPGTRLLVL.

This clone was seen just once. This rearrangement joins TRBV6-1 to TRBJ1-5; maybe TRBD1 (6 bases). Between the trimmed V and J ends, which lost 2 bases and 9 bases, there was a span of 32 bases. From germline, CDR1 is MNHNS and CDR2 SASEGT. This CDR3 spans 20 amino acids. This CDR3 is CASSEIVRPDSHRFLRPQHF. CDR3 DNA: TGTGCCAGCAGTGAAATAGTAAGACCGGACAGTCACCGCTTTCTGAGGCCCCAGCATTTT.

The rearrangement joins TRBV28 to TRBJ2-2, with 9 bases aligning to TRBD2. This CDR3 is 19 amino acids long. The V segment lost 0 bases and the J segment 7 bases; nucleotides outside the gene matches: 15. Germline CDR1 and CDR2: MDHEN and SYDVKM. The chain's CDR3 is CASSLWALGGGAEVGELFF. DNA for the CDR3: TGTGCCAGCAGTTTATGGGCCCTTGGCGGGGGGGCCGAGGTCGGGGAGCTGTTTTTT.

The CDR3 coding sequence is TGCAGTGCTCATTTGAACACTGAAGCTTTCTTT. Protein product: CSAHLNTEAFF. The chain recombines TRBV20-1 with TRBJ1-1; the D is unclear. V gave up 5 bases and J gave up 0 bases, with 4 bases separating them. The CDR3 loop spans 11 amino acids. Looked up from germline, CDR1 is DFQATT and CDR2 is SNEGSKA (reference sequence).

This chain links TRBV28 with TRBJ2-2; 8 nucleotides agree with TRBD2. Losses at the gene ends were 2 bases for V and 5 bases for J; bases not matched to a gene: 4. The CDR3 extends over 15 amino acids. Germline CDR1 and CDR2: MDHEN and SYDVKM. Here the CDR3 DNA reads TGTGCCAGCAGTTTAAGGGCGGGGGGTACCGGGGAGCTGTTTTTT. This translates into CASSLRAGGTGELFF.

The V gene is TRBV18, the J gene TRBJ2-2, with D perhaps TRBD2 (5 bases). The CDR3 runs 16 residues. Germline CDR1 reads KGHSH; CDR2 reads LQKENI. The V end was cut by 3 bases, the J end by 7 bases, with 18 bases between. The CDR3 DNA is TGTGCCAGCTCACCGACGGGCCGGGGTGTTGTCGGGGAGCTGTTTTTT. Translating it yields CASSPTGRGVVGELFF.